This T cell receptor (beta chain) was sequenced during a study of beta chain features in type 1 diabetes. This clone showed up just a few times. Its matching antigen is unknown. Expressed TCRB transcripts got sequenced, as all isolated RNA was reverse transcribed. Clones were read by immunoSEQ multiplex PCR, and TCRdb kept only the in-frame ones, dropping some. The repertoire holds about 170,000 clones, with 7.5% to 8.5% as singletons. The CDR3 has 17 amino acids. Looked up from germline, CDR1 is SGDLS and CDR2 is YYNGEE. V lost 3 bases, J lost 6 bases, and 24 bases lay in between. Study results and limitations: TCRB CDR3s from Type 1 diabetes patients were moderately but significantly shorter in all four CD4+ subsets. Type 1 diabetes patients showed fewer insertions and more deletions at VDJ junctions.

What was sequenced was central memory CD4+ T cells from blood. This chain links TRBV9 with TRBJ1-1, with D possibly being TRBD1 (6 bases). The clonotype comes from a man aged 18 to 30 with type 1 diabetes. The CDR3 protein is CASSDPYLRGATSEAFF. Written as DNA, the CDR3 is TGTGCCAGCAGCGACCCTTACCTACGGGGGGCGACCTCTGAAGCTTTCTTT.